These 22 T cell receptor beta chains were sequenced from one sample in a study of shared clonotypes between healthy human individuals. TCRdb keeps only in-frame clones here, not all; method: immunoSEQ multiplex PCR. The sample lists about 2.3 million clones, about 92% occurring once. The specimen was naive CD4+ T cells from PBMCs. Indicated subset: CD45RA+ positively selected. The receptor source for this set is a man between 18 and 35 years old in good health. Some clones in this sample may be carry-over from other donors' samples.

This chain uses TRBV28 with TRBJ1-1; D is unresolved. The CDR3 length is 10 residues. Trimming pared 6 bases from V and 3 bases from J, leaving 2 bases between. CDR1 is MDHEN and CDR2 is SYDVKM in the germline V gene. CDR3 bases: TGTGCCAGCAGGGACACTGAAGCTTTCTTT. This codes for CASRDTEAFF.

This chain joins TRBV11-2 and TRBJ1-2; maybe TRBD1 (5 bases). Trimming took 5 bases from V and 4 from J, leaving 17 bases between them. The CDR3 extends over 15 amino acids. The germline gives CDR1 SGHAT, CDR2 FQNNGV. CDR3 sequence: CASSRGQGYVYGYTF. The CDR3 DNA sequence: TGTGCCAGCAGCCGGGGTCAGGGCTACGTCTATGGCTACACCTTC. The whole variable domain, remainder taken from reference TRBV11-2 and TRBJ1-2, is EAGVAQSPRYKIIEKRQSVAFWCNPISGHATLYWYQQILGQGPKLLIQFQNNGVVDDSQLPKDRFSAERLKGVDSTLKIQPAKLEDSAVYLCASSRGQGYVYGYTFGSGTRLTVV.

This chain joins TRBV28 and TRBJ2-7; TRBD1 matches 12 bases. The trim removed 5 bases at V and 6 bases at J, leaving 8 bases unmatched. The CDR3 length is 15 residues. Germline CDR1 MDHEN, CDR2 SYDVKM. The CDR3 reads CASSPPGQGASEQYF. Here the CDR3 DNA reads TGTGCCAGCAGTCCACCGGGACAGGGGGCTTCCGAGCAGTACTTC. Using reference TRBV28 and TRBJ2-7 for the parts outside the CDR3, the full variable domain is DVKVTQSSRYLVKRTGEKVFLECVQDMDHENMFWYRQDPGLGLRLIYFSYDVKMKEKGDIPEGYSVSREKKERFSLILESASTNQTSMYLCASSPPGQGASEQYFGPGTRLTVT.

The count of this clone is one. This chain uses TRBV28 with TRBJ2-1; 7 bases match TRBD2. Germline CDR1 and CDR2: MDHEN and SYDVKM. The junction had 14 bases not matched to a gene; V was cut back by 6 bases and J by 12 bases. CDR3 length: 14 amino acids. Here the CDR3 reads CASSGTIRPKRQFF. The CDR3 DNA reads TGTGCCAGCAGCGGGACTATTCGCCCCAAAAGGCAGTTCTTC.

Remarks on this clone: In the same sample, other DNA sequences code for this CDR3. The chain employs TRBV4-1 and TRBJ2-3; 7 nucleotides agree with TRBD1. CDR1 and CDR2 (germline): MGHRA, YSYEKL. Germline trimming cut 2 bases from V and 0 bases from J; bases unmatched to any gene: 2. The CDR3 has 15 residues. CDR3 DNA: TGCGCCAGCAGCCAACCGACAGGGAGCACAGATACGCAGTATTTT. Residues: CASSQPTGSTDTQYF.

This chain joins TRBV7-2 and TRBJ1-5, with D possibly matching TRBD1 (5 bases). The CDR3 extends over 15 amino acids. Germline V gives CDR1 SGHTA, CDR2 FQGNSA. V was pared by 5 bases and J by 9 bases, with 20 bases between. The CDR3 DNA reads as TGTGCCAGCAGCCTGGGGTGGGCGGCCCAGGGGCCCCAGCATTTT. Protein product: CASSLGWAAQGPQHF.

This clone appeared once. This chain uses TRBV2 with TRBJ2-3; 8 bases align to TRBD1. Germline loops: CDR1 SNHLY, CDR2 FYNNEI. V was clipped by 4 bases and J by 3 bases; unmatched bases: 12. The length of the CDR3 is 17 residues. DNA for the CDR3: TGTGCCAGCAGTGGCCCTGACAGGGGATGGACGACAGATACGCAGTATTTT. Encoded protein: CASSGPDRGWTTDTQYF. Using reference TRBV2 and TRBJ2-3 for the parts outside the CDR3, the full variable domain is EPEVTQTPSHQVTQMGQEVILRCVPISNHLYFYWYRQILGQKVEFLVSFYNNEISEKSEIFDDQFSVERPDGSNFTLKIRSTKLEDSAMYFCASSGPDRGWTTDTQYFGPGTRLTVL.

The chain joins TRBV4-1 to TRBJ2-1, with D possibly matching TRBD2 (5 bases). The germline V gene encodes CDR1 MGHRA and CDR2 YSYEKL. CDR3 length equals 16 residues. Between the trimmed V and J ends, which lost 4 bases and 0 bases, there was a span of 13 bases. CDR3 protein: CASSRRADSSYNEQFF. The CDR3 region has the DNA TGCGCCAGCAGCCGAAGAGCGGATAGCTCCTACAATGAGCAGTTCTTC.

The chain couples TRBV2 to TRBJ2-3; 15 bases match TRBD2. Unmatched junction bases numbered 5, after V lost 5 bases and J lost 2 bases. This CDR3 spans 17 amino acids. Per the germline V gene, CDR1 is SNHLY and CDR2 is FYNNEI. The CDR3 DNA reads TGTGCCAGCAGTCGGACTAGCGGGAGGGGAAACACAGATACGCAGTATTTT. It is translated as CASSRTSGRGNTDTQYF.

In DNA, the CDR3 is TGCAGCGTTGAAGAACCGACTTCACGAGACTACACCTTC. Protein: CSVEEPTSRDYTF. The chain has TRBV29-1 and TRBJ1-2, with D unclear. Trimming removed 0 bases from V and 10 bases from J, with 15 bases in between. The CDR3 contains 13 residues. Per germline, CDR1 SQVTM and CDR2 ANQGSEA. The full variable domain, rest sourced from reference TRBV29-1 and TRBJ1-2, is SAVISQKPSRDICQRGTSLTIQCQVDSQVTMMFWYRQQPGQSLTLIATANQGSEATYESGFVIDKFPISRPNLTFSTLTVSNMSPEDSSIYLCSVEEPTSRDYTFGSGTRLTVV.

J is TRBJ2-2 and V is TRBV9, with 8 bases matching TRBD1. Per germline, CDR1 SGDLS and CDR2 YYNGEE. V shed 6 bases, J shed 0 bases, and the junction held 4 bases outside the gene matches. This CDR3 is 15 amino acids long. In DNA form, the CDR3 reads TGTGCCAGCACCCGACAGGGGTCGAACACCGGGGAGCTGTTTTTT. This encodes CASTRQGSNTGELFF.

This chain uses TRBV2 with TRBJ1-4; D might be TRBD1 (6 bases). Trimming took off 3 bases at V and 5 bases at J, with 10 bases between the two ends. The germline gives CDR1 SNHLY, CDR2 FYNNEI. CDR3 size: 14 residues. CDR3 DNA sequence: TGTGCCAGCAGTGATCCAGGGGTGAATGAAAAACTGTTTTTT. This translates into CASSDPGVNEKLFF. Looking up the rest from reference TRBV2 and TRBJ1-4 gives the full variable domain: EPEVTQTPSHQVTQMGQEVILRCVPISNHLYFYWYRQILGQKVEFLVSFYNNEISEKSEIFDDQFSVERPDGSNFTLKIRSTKLEDSAMYFCASSDPGVNEKLFFGSGTQLSVL.

The genes are TRBV27 and TRBJ2-3; D perhaps matches TRBD1 (5 bases). Trimming shortened V by 7 bases and J by 3 bases, and 23 bases separated the two germline ends. Germline V gene sequence: CDR1 MNHEY, CDR2 SMNVEV (reference sequence). The CDR3 covers 17 residues. CDR3 protein: CASNGAGLGKGTDTQYF. The CDR3, as DNA: TGTGCCAGCAATGGGGCAGGGCTAGGGAAGGGGACAGATACGCAGTATTTT.

The chain has TRBV6-5 and TRBJ2-7; D not resolved. Germline values: CDR1 MNHEY, CDR2 SVGAGI. This CDR3 contains 13 residues. V was cut by 7 bases and J by 3 bases, with 13 bases left in between. CDR3 nucleotides: TGTGCCAGCAAGAAGGACGGAGACTACGAGCAGTACTTC. Translation: CASKKDGDYEQYF.

The chain is built from TRBV4-2 and TRBJ2-7, with a weak D call TRBD1 (5 bases). This CDR3 is 15 amino acids long. CDR1 is LGHNA and CDR2 is YNFKEQ in the germline V gene. V lost 5 bases and J lost 0, with 14 bases in between. The CDR3 protein is CASSNSGYGSYEQYF. The CDR3 nucleotides are TGTGCCAGCAGCAATTCAGGGTATGGCTCCTACGAGCAGTACTTC.

The J gene is TRBJ2-1, the V gene TRBV7-3, with 8 bases aligning to TRBD1. This CDR3 has 15 residues. After removal of 5 bases from V and 1 base from J, the junction contained 4 bases not matched to a gene. Germline CDR1 is SGHTA and CDR2 is FQGTGA. CDR3 residues: CASSPGGASYNEQFF. The CDR3, as DNA: TGTGCCAGCAGCCCAGGGGGCGCATCCTACAATGAGCAGTTCTTC.

The J gene is TRBJ2-5, the V gene TRBV6-1; no definite D call. The J call may be in error: the DNA end matches TRBJ2-7 better. The germline CDR1 and CDR2 sequences are MNHNS and SASEGT. This CDR3 spans 14 amino acids. CDR3 sequence reads: CASRFGRSSYEQYF. The CDR3 bases are TGTGCCAGCAGGTTCGGCAGGAGCTCCTACGAGCAGTACTTC.

The CDR3 region is CAAAGASTEAFF. CDR3 nucleotides: TGTGCCGCCGCGGGGGCGTCCACTGAAGCTTTCTTT. V and J are TRBV10-3 and TRBJ1-1; D perhaps matches TRBD1 (6 bases). The germline CDR1 and CDR2 sequences are ENHRY and SYGVKD. V was pared by 11 bases and J by 4 bases, with 14 bases between. The CDR3 runs 12 residues.

The gene calls are TRBV28 and TRBJ2-5, with D tentatively TRBD1 (5 bases). The V end was cut by 3 bases, the J end by 2 bases, with 13 bases between. The germline V gene encodes CDR1 MDHEN and CDR2 SYDVKM. This CDR3 has 15 residues. CDR3 protein: CASSLGGHLQETQYF. The CDR3 DNA is TGTGCCAGCAGTTTGGGCGGACACCTTCAAGAGACCCAGTACTTC.

V is TRBV11-2 and J is TRBJ2-2; TRBD2 aligns across 11 bases. CDR3 length: 15 amino acids. Germline CDR1 is SGHAT and CDR2 is FQNNGV. The V gene end was trimmed by 5 bases and the J gene end by 4 bases; junction bases not matched to a gene: 3. CDR3 amino acids: CASSPLAGVTGELFF. Written as DNA, the CDR3 is TGTGCCAGCAGCCCACTAGCGGGAGTCACCGGGGAGCTGTTTTTT.

The chain recombines TRBV7-9 with TRBJ1-4; D is possibly TRBD1 (6 bases). The CDR3 runs 15 residues. Trimming cost V 4 bases and J 7 bases, with 16 bases left between them. From germline, CDR1 is SEHNR and CDR2 FQNEAQ (reference sequence). The CDR3 loop is CASSSIGGRSEKLFF. CDR3 nucleotides: TGTGCCAGCAGCTCTATAGGGGGGAGGAGTGAAAAACTGTTTTTT.

J is TRBJ1-4 and V is TRBV6-1, with D perhaps matching TRBD1 (5 bases). This CDR3 has 12 residues. V shed 6 bases and J shed 10 bases, with 12 bases lying between them. Looked up from germline, CDR1 is MNHNS and CDR2 is SASEGT. The CDR3 protein is CASRRGMAKLFF. CDR3 DNA: TGTGCCAGCAGGAGGGGAATGGCAAAACTGTTTTTT.